The rows below give T cell receptor beta chains drawn from one sample of a study of CD8+ T cells in alopecia areata. Assay used: immunoSEQ multiplex PCR; TCRdb lists only in-frame clones, some missing. The repertoire includes 200,000 to 250,000 clones, 50% to 60% of them detected once, and roughly 0.47% sits in the top ten. Source: CD4+ T cells sorted from blood, taken at week 0. The receptors stem from a human donor with alopecia areata. The CDR3 runs from the conserved cysteine through the conserved F or W. Clone size, where shown, is once, few, many, or a class for clones that have expanded.

-	13	TRBV30	TRBJ1-5	CAWDTGGNQPQHF
-	14	TRBV19	TRBJ2-1	CASSNGGQGNEQFF
-	17	TRBV5-4	TRBJ2-1	CASTQTQLAGGYNEQFF
-	11	TRBV29-1	TRBJ1-3	CSLIEGNTIYF
-	12	TRBV30	TRBJ1-2	CAYGGGPYGYTF
-	15	TRBV27	TRBJ2-3	CASSPSGGLPDTQYF
-	16	TRBV6-5	TRBJ2-7	CASSYSRWQGDHEQYF
-	15	TRBV2	TRBJ1-5	CASSSQGRGDQPQHF
many	15	TRBV5-1	TRBJ1-1	CASSTGQDGVTEAFF
-	14	TRBV29-1	TRBJ1-2	CSVTRRTGQNGYTF
-	16	TRBV19	TRBJ2-2	CASSIGFLRNTGELFF
few	17	TRBV14	TRBJ2-1	CASSQVVGSGVRNEQFF
-	13	TRBV29-1	TRBJ1-2	CSAGEVGAQGYTF
-	16	TRBV5-6	TRBJ2-1	CASSLVSGGSYNEQFF
few	15	TRBV4-2	TRBJ1-5	CASSSADREGQPQHF
-	15	TRBV4-1	TRBJ2-2	CASSSVASGTGELFF
-	14	TRBV7-2	TRBJ2-2	CASLPGFQTGELFF
-	15	TRBV10-2	TRBJ1-5	CASAYGTGGDQPQHF
few	13	TRBV10-3	TRBJ2-7	CAISDRQAYEQYF
-	14	TRBV5-1	TRBJ2-3	CASSLGDRTDTQYF
few	13	TRBV9	TRBJ1-2	CASSVEGSGGYTF
-	14	TRBV5-1	TRBJ1-2	CASSLGGGDFGYTF
few	14	TRBV29-1	TRBJ2-3	CSGTGAPGADTQYF
-	13	TRBV27	TRBJ1-2	CASSFLQGHGYTF
-	12	TRBV29-1	TRBJ1-1	CSVEVFDTETFF
-	16	TRBV7-2	TRBJ2-3	CASSLVAGGPPDTQYF
-	16	TRBV30	TRBJ2-1	CAWVPPRGRSYNEQFF
-	13	TRBV5-1	TRBJ2-1	CASDSGLSNEQFF
-	12	TRBV30	TRBJ1-1	CAWRSVNTEAFF
few	13	TRBV29-1	TRBJ1-1	CSVEGQGNTEAFF
few	15	TRBV30	TRBJ2-3	CAWSVGGRVGDTQYF
-	18	TRBV9	TRBJ2-3	CASSVAPRGGRGTDTQYF
-	12	TRBV29-1	TRBJ2-7	CSVNRGSYEQYF
-	15	TRBV11-2	TRBJ2-7	CASSLWLAGVDEQYF
-	14	TRBV5-4	TRBJ1-4	CASSMGSTNEKLFF
-	15	TRBV15	TRBJ2-5	CATSGSAGDDETQYF
-	13	TRBV7-8	TRBJ2-7	CASRDRFSYEQYF
-	15	TRBV5-1	TRBJ2-2	CASSFGQQNTGELFF
-	13	TRBV4-2	TRBJ2-7	CASSQTAGREQYF
once	15	TRBV4-2	TRBJ1-2	CASSQDTADNYGYTF
-	16	TRBV30	TRBJ1-2	CAWSHRAAYGYYGYTF
few	14	TRBV5-1	TRBJ2-5	CASSVGQGGETQYF
once	11	TRBV30	TRBJ2-1	CAWRTGLEQFF
-	15	TRBV30	TRBJ2-1	CAWSYSGRPYNEQFF
-	14	TRBV30	TRBJ2-1	CAWRVAGGWDEQFF